A single sample is the source of the 30 T cell receptor beta chains below, sequenced in a study of blood T cell repertoires in COVID-19. Data came from immunoSEQ multiplex PCR; TCRdb stores just in-frame clones and leaves some out. The table has about 50,000 clones, approximately 92% seen once. Sequencing was carried out using peripheral blood. These receptors originate from a woman in her sixties with COVID-19, enrolled during active disease.

The rearrangement links TRBV3-1 (or the pseudogene TRBV3-2) to TRBJ2-7; 7 bases are a match to TRBD1. The CDR3 is 13 residues long. CDR1 and CDR2 (germline): LGHDT, YNNKEL (reference sequence). Trimming removed 4 bases from V and 5 bases from J; junction bases left unmatched: 5. The CDR3 here is CASSLQGVHEQYF. In DNA form, the CDR3 reads TGTGCCAGCAGCCTCCAGGGGGTCCACGAGCAGTACTTC.

J is TRBJ2-3 and V is TRBV5-1, with 10 bases matching TRBD1. The CDR3 totals 17 residues. Trimming removed 2 bases from V and 5 bases from J; junction bases left unmatched: 11. Germline CDR1 and CDR2: SGHRS and YFSETQ. CDR3 protein: CASSLPLTGGFKDTQYF. In nucleotides, the CDR3 is TGCGCCAGCAGCTTACCCCTGACAGGGGGCTTCAAAGATACGCAGTATTTT. The complete variable domain, with remaining parts taken from reference TRBV5-1 and TRBJ2-3, reads KAGVTQTPRYLIKTRGQQVTLSCSPISGHRSVSWYQQTPGQGLQFLFEYFSETQRNKGNFPGRFSGRQFSNSRSEMNVSTLELGDSALYLCASSLPLTGGFKDTQYFGPGTRLTVL.

The chain links TRBV3-1 (or the pseudogene TRBV3-2) to TRBJ1-5; D is ambiguous. Germline V CDR1 and CDR2: LGHDT, YNNKEL (reference sequence). The CDR3 consists of 14 residues. With 1 base removed from V and 0 bases from J, the gap between germline ends came to 4 bases. In DNA form, the CDR3 reads TGTGCCAGCAGCCAAGGCTATAGCAATCAGCCCCAGCATTTT. It codes for CASSQGYSNQPQHF.

The gene calls are TRBV4-1 and TRBJ1-2, with D possibly being TRBD1 (5 bases). V was clipped by 4 bases and J by 4 bases, with 13 bases between them. Germline V CDR1 and CDR2: MGHRA, YSYEKL. This CDR3 contains 14 residues. Here the CDR3 reads CASSRKQTVYGYTF. For the CDR3, the DNA is TGCGCCAGCAGCCGAAAACAGACAGTCTATGGCTACACCTTC.

With regard to this clone: Other DNA sequences of this sample code for an identical CDR3. This chain joins TRBV5-4 and TRBJ2-3; 13 bases map to TRBD2. CDR1 and CDR2 (germline): SGHNT, YYREEE (reference sequence). V was clipped by 2 bases and J by 3 bases; unmatched bases: 3. This CDR3 region has 16 residues. This CDR3 is CASSLAGLAGTDTQYF. The CDR3 bases are TGTGCCAGCAGCTTAGCGGGACTAGCGGGAACAGATACGCAGTATTTT.

The chain uses TRBV7-8 and TRBJ2-3; 9 nucleotides agree with TRBD2. The CDR3 has 16 amino acids. Unmatched junction bases numbered 2, after V lost 1 base and J lost 0 bases. From germline, CDR1 is SGHVS and CDR2 FQNEAQ. The CDR3: CASSLGLAGSTDTQYF. As DNA, the CDR3 is TGTGCCAGCAGCTTAGGGCTAGCGGGGAGCACAGATACGCAGTATTTT.

In its sample, this clone was seen a few times. This sequence joins TRBV11-2 and TRBJ2-3; 11 nucleotides align to TRBD2. Germline CDR1 is SGHAT and CDR2 is FQNNGV. The CDR3 is 20 amino acids. Trimming removed 0 bases from V and 0 bases from J; junction bases left unmatched: 11. The CDR3 DNA sequence: TGTGCCAGCAGCTTAGAAGTAGCGGGAGGGCTCTTTACTAGCACAGATACGCAGTATTTT. Protein: CASSLEVAGGLFTSTDTQYF.

V gene TRBV7-2 combines with J gene TRBJ1-4; possibly TRBD1 for D (6 bases). The CDR3 is made up of 15 amino acids. V was clipped by 4 bases and J by 7 bases, with 16 bases between them. Germline V gives CDR1 SGHTA, CDR2 FQGNSA. This CDR3 reads CASSWTVTSVEKLFF. The CDR3 DNA reads TGTGCCAGCAGCTGGACAGTTACTTCGGTTGAAAAACTGTTTTTT.

The chain is built from TRBV7-8 and TRBJ1-2; D uncertain. The CDR3 covers 14 residues. CDR1 and CDR2 from the germline V gene are SGHVS and FQNEAQ. V lost 5 bases and J 2 bases, leaving 12 bases between the germline ends. CDR3 bases: TGTGCCAGCAGCGCTCCCACTTCCAACTATGGCTACACCTTC. This sequence encodes CASSAPTSNYGYTF.

The J gene is TRBJ1-2, the V gene TRBV6-5; TRBD1 matches at 10 bases. CDR3 length: 14 amino acids. The trim removed 4 bases at V and 6 bases at J, leaving 5 bases unmatched. Germline values: CDR1 MNHEY, CDR2 SVGAGI. DNA for the CDR3: TGTGCCAGCAGTTCCTCCGGGACAGGGGATGGCTACACCTTC. Its protein is CASSSSGTGDGYTF.

The chain is built from TRBV25-1 and TRBJ1-2; 8 bases are a match to TRBD1. The CDR3 length is 12 residues. Germline-derived CDR1 and CDR2 are MGHDK and SYGVNS. J gave up 5 bases and V 8 bases, and 4 bases lay outside the gene matches. This CDR3 reads CASRTGIYGYTF. DNA of the CDR3: TGTGCCAGCCGGACAGGGATTTATGGCTACACCTTC.

The rearrangement links TRBV5-6 to TRBJ1-5, with TRBD1 matching 10 bases. J was trimmed by 7 bases and V by 2 bases; bases with no gene match: 9. The CDR3 runs 16 residues. The germline V gene has CDR1 SGHDT and CDR2 YYEEEE. CDR3 loop: CASSFTGTGERQPQHF. For the CDR3, the DNA is TGTGCCAGCAGCTTTACCGGGACAGGGGAACGCCAGCCCCAGCATTTT. The entire variable domain, with the rest obtained from reference TRBV5-6 and TRBJ1-5, is as follows: DAGVTQSPTHLIKTRGQQVTLRCSPKSGHDTVSWYQQALGQGPQFIFQYYEEEERQRGNFPDRFSGHQFPNYSSELNVNALLLGDSALYLCASSFTGTGERQPQHFGDGTRLSIL.

J is TRBJ2-1 and V is TRBV3-1 (or the pseudogene TRBV3-2); the match to TRBD1 covers 9 bases. The CDR3 has 16 residues. Germline V gene data show CDR1 as LGHDT and CDR2 as YNNKEL (reference sequence). With 6 bases clipped from V and 7 bases from J, the junction kept 13 bases outside the gene matches. The CDR3 sequence is CASRAIPGQGENEQFF. As DNA, the CDR3 is TGTGCCAGCAGAGCAATCCCGGGACAGGGTGAGAATGAGCAGTTCTTC.

This clone was counted only a few times. The J gene is TRBJ2-5, the V gene TRBV5-4; TRBD1 matches at 7 bases. The CDR3 has 14 amino acids. V lost 5 bases to trimming and J lost 1 base; unmatched junction nucleotides: 5. Germline V lookup: CDR1 SGHNT, CDR2 YYREEE (reference sequence). CDR3 DNA: TGTGCCAGCAGTTCCGGGACAGCCCAAGAGACCCAGTACTTC. Its protein is CASSSGTAQETQYF.

This chain links TRBV4-2 with TRBJ1-1; TRBD1 might be the D (6 bases). The germline V gene has CDR1 LGHNA and CDR2 YNFKEQ. There are 15 residues in the CDR3. Deletions cut 0 bases from V and 4 bases from J, with 12 bases between. CDR3: CASSQDGQGPTEAFF. The CDR3 DNA follows: TGTGCCAGCAGCCAAGATGGGCAGGGGCCCACTGAAGCTTTCTTT.

This clone appeared a few times. The genes are TRBV11-3 and TRBJ2-7, with 9 bases identical to TRBD1. The CDR3 is 17 residues long. The V gene end was trimmed by 2 bases and the J gene end by 3 bases; junction bases not matched to a gene: 11. CDR1 and CDR2 from the germline V gene are SGHNT and YENEEA. For the CDR3, the DNA is TGTGCCAGCAGCTTATGGGGACAGGGATCTTCCTACTACGAGCAGTACTTC. Protein: CASSLWGQGSSYYEQYF.

CDR3 in amino acids: CAISDETVGNTIYF. DNA for the CDR3: TGTGCCATCAGTGACGAGACAGTAGGAAACACCATATATTTT. V gene TRBV10-3 combines with J gene TRBJ1-3; a weak D match, TRBD1 (5 bases). The CDR3 is 14 amino acids. Germline CDR1 is ENHRY and CDR2 is SYGVKD. Between the trimmed V and J ends, which lost 3 bases and 4 bases, there was a span of 10 bases.

This clone was observed a single time. This chain links TRBV30 with TRBJ1-1; D is undetermined. CDR3 length equals 12 residues. Germline loops: CDR1 GTSNPN, CDR2 SVGIG (reference sequence). Trimming took off 5 bases at V and 4 bases at J, with 11 bases between the two ends. CDR3 in DNA: TGTGCCTGGGGGTCCATCGGCACTGAAGCTTTCTTT. Its protein product is CAWGSIGTEAFF.

This chain joins TRBV6-6 and TRBJ1-2; D gene ambiguous. This CDR3 is 13 amino acids long. Germline V lookup: CDR1 MNHNY, CDR2 SVGAGI (reference sequence). Trimming cost V 0 bases and J 13 bases, with 15 bases left between them. The CDR3 sequence: CASSYSTGGPGTF. The CDR3 bases are TGTGCCAGCAGTTACTCGACCGGAGGTCCTGGCACCTTC.

The V gene is TRBV30, the J gene TRBJ2-7; D remains unclear. Looked up from germline, CDR1 is GTSNPN and CDR2 is SVGIG (reference sequence). The ends were cut back, 5 bases at V and 5 bases at J, with 19 bases in the middle. The CDR3 extends over 14 amino acids. CDR3 nucleotides: TGTGCCTGGGACGCCAGAGACTGGGTGGACGAGCAGTACTTC. Protein sequence: CAWDARDWVDEQYF.

This chain joins TRBV18 and TRBJ2-6; tentatively, D is TRBD1 (5 bases). The CDR3 loop spans 16 amino acids. CDR1 KGHSH and CDR2 LQKENI come from the germline V gene. The V end lost 3 bases, the J end lost 1 base, and 10 bases lay between the germline ends. As DNA, the CDR3 is TGTGCCAGCTCACCGCAACAGGCTTCTGGGGCCAACGTCCTGACTTTC. Translated, it gives CASSPQQASGANVLTF. Full variable domain (rest looked up from reference TRBV18 and TRBJ2-6): NAGVMQNPRHLVRRRGQEARLRCSPMKGHSHVYWYRQLPEEGLKFMVYLQKENIIDESGMPKERFSAEFPKEGPSILRIQQVVRGDSAAYFCASSPQQASGANVLTFGAGSRLTVL.

This clone came up once. J is TRBJ1-2 and V is TRBV18, with 10 bases lining up with TRBD1. Germline CDR1 is KGHSH and CDR2 is LQKENI. The CDR3 consists of 17 residues. V dropped 4 bases and J dropped 0; count of bases not matched to a gene: 8. Written as DNA, the CDR3 is TGTGCCAGCTCACTACGGGACAGGGGCCTAACTAACTATGGCTACACCTTC. It yields the protein CASSLRDRGLTNYGYTF.

The V and J genes are TRBV7-9 and TRBJ2-2, with D maybe TRBD1 (5 bases). The V gene's germline CDR1 is SEHNR and CDR2 FQNEAQ (reference sequence). The CDR3 is 16 residues long. V lost 4 bases and J lost 0, with 12 bases in between. In nucleotides, the CDR3 is TGTGCCAGCAGCTCCAATCGGACACCGAACACCGGGGAGCTGTTTTTT. Protein: CASSSNRTPNTGELFF.

The chain employs TRBV27 and TRBJ2-7, with 8 bases aligning to TRBD1. Germline trimming cut 3 bases from V and 3 bases from J; bases unmatched to any gene: 4. The CDR3 contains 14 residues. The germline CDR1 and CDR2 sequences are MNHEY and SMNVEV (reference sequence). For the CDR3, the DNA is TGTGCCAGCAGTTTTTCAGGGACAGGCTACGAGCAGTACTTC. Protein sequence: CASSFSGTGYEQYF.

The chain couples TRBV4-2 to TRBJ2-1; TRBD2 aligns across 12 bases. The CDR3 loop spans 16 amino acids. J gave up 2 bases and V 1 base, and 0 bases lay outside the gene matches. Germline V lookup: CDR1 LGHNA, CDR2 YNFKEQ. DNA of the CDR3: TGTGCCAGCAGCCAAGGGACTAGCGGGACCTACAATGAGCAGTTCTTC. Its protein is CASSQGTSGTYNEQFF.

The CDR3 loop is CASSSEGLIYGYTF. The DNA for the CDR3 is TGCGCCAGCAGCTCGGAGGGACTGATCTATGGCTACACCTTC. The chain employs TRBV5-1 and TRBJ1-2, with a possible D match to TRBD1 (5 bases). From germline, CDR1 is SGHRS and CDR2 YFSETQ. CDR3 length: 14 amino acids. Between the trimmed V and J ends, which lost 3 bases and 4 bases, there was a span of 13 bases.

This clone turned up a few times. The same CDR3 arises from other DNA sequences in this sample as well. The chain employs TRBV28 and TRBJ2-5, with 7 bases that match TRBD1. This CDR3 spans 15 amino acids. V trimming: 6 bases; J trimming: 1 base; junction bases outside the gene matches: 8. Looked up from germline, CDR1 is MDHEN and CDR2 is SYDVKM. The CDR3 DNA follows: TGTGCCAGCAGCTCCTCCGGGACAGTCCAAGAGACCCAGTACTTC. It specifies CASSSSGTVQETQYF.

The V gene is TRBV9, the J gene TRBJ2-5; D possibly corresponds to TRBD2 (6 bases). Per the germline V gene, CDR1 is SGDLS and CDR2 is YYNGEE. V was clipped by 0 bases and J by 5 bases, with 14 bases between them. The CDR3 is 15 amino acids. The CDR3 here is CASSVEWGVAETQYF. DNA for the CDR3: TGTGCCAGCAGCGTAGAATGGGGGGTTGCCGAGACCCAGTACTTC.

The table lists this clone with a few counts. The genes are TRBV7-7 and TRBJ2-2, with 8 bases that match TRBD1. V shed 5 bases and J 1 base; nucleotides not matched to a gene: 6. Germline assignment: CDR1 SSHAT and CDR2 FNYEAQ (reference sequence). The CDR3 sequence is 16 residues long. CDR3 residues: CASSKQGVGNTGELFF. CDR3 in DNA: TGTGCCAGCAGCAAACAGGGGGTCGGGAACACCGGGGAGCTGTTTTTT.

The chain links TRBV12-3 or TRBV12-4 to TRBJ2-7; tentatively, D is TRBD1 (6 bases). Between the trimmed V and J ends, which lost 5 bases and 6 bases, there was a span of 11 bases. The CDR3 spans 12 residues. The CDR3 spells CASSPDSSEQYF. DNA of the CDR3: TGTGCCAGCAGTCCGGACAGTTCCGAGCAGTACTTC.